The 16 T cell receptor beta chains below all came from one sample that was sequenced in a study of preoperative IRX-2 immunotherapy in early breast cancer. The assay was immunoSEQ multiplex PCR, and TCRdb's table has in-frame clones only and misses some. The sample lists roughly 11,000 clones, 75% to 90% seen once, with 5.6% in the top ten. Treatment noted: preoperative locoregional IRX-2 cytokine immunotherapy. The specimen comprised lymph node tissue, sampled before IRX-2 immunotherapy. All receptors come from a human donor with breast cancer.

This clone appeared a single time. This sequence joins TRBV7-1 and TRBJ2-6; a weak D match, TRBD2 (6 bases). TRBV7-1 is noted as an ORF with a role that remains uncertain. With 7 bases removed from V and 4 bases from J, the gap between germline ends came to 8 bases. The CDR3 length is 13 residues. CDR3 DNA: TGTGCCAGCATACTAGCCGGGGCCAACGTCCTGACTTTC. It translates to CASILAGANVLTF.

The CDR3 region is CASSPRTSGRTGELFF. The CDR3 nucleotides read TGCGCCAGCAGCCCAAGGACTAGCGGTCGCACCGGGGAGCTGTTTTTT. J is TRBJ2-2 and V is TRBV5-1; 10 bases are shared with TRBD2. CDR1 and CDR2 from the germline V gene are SGHRS and YFSETQ. J lost 4 bases, V lost 4 bases, and 7 bases had no gene match. This CDR3 is 16 amino acids long. Drawing the rest from reference TRBV5-1 and TRBJ2-2, the complete variable domain is KAGVTQTPRYLIKTRGQQVTLSCSPISGHRSVSWYQQTPGQGLQFLFEYFSETQRNKGNFPGRFSGRQFSNSRSEMNVSTLELGDSALYLCASSPRTSGRTGELFFGEGSRLTVL.

The chain links TRBV7-1 to TRBJ1-5; a possible D gene is TRBD1 (5 bases). TRBV7-1 belongs to the ORF category, with a function that is uncertain. CDR3 size: 13 residues. The ends were cut back, 5 bases at V and 6 bases at J, with 11 bases in the middle. CDR3 amino acids: CASSHGDVQPQHF. Here the CDR3 DNA reads TGTGCCAGCAGCCACGGGGACGTTCAGCCCCAGCATTTT.

This chain links TRBV19 with TRBJ1-5; D is possibly TRBD1 (5 bases). V gave up 6 bases and J gave up 1 base, with 13 bases separating them. CDR3 size: 15 residues. Germline V gene data show CDR1 as LNHDA and CDR2 as SQIVND (reference sequence). DNA for the CDR3: TGTGCCAGTAGCCCCAAGCGGGGGAGCAATCAGCCCCAGCATTTT. It codes for CASSPKRGSNQPQHF.

The chain links TRBV12-5 to TRBJ1-1; 7 bases fit TRBD1. This CDR3 region has 14 residues. Germline V gene lookup returns CDR1 LGHNT and CDR2 FRNRAP. CDR3 in DNA: TGTGCCAGCAACCCAGGGGGAATGAACACTGAAGCTTTCTTT. It codes for CASNPGGMNTEAFF. Complete variable domain (other parts from reference TRBV12-5 and TRBJ1-1): DARVTQTPRHKVTEMGQEVTMRCQPILGHNTVFWYRQTMMQGLELLAYFRNRAPLDDSGMPKDRFSAEMPDATLATLKIQPSEPRDSAVYFCASNPGGMNTEAFFGQGTRLTVV.

The chain couples TRBV5-1 to TRBJ2-1; 15 bases fit TRBD2. The CDR3 is 17 amino acids. Germline-derived CDR1 and CDR2 are SGHRS and YFSETQ. V was clipped by 2 bases and J by 8 bases; unmatched bases: 8. Here the CDR3 reads CASSLPGLAGGRDEQFF. The CDR3 DNA follows: TGCGCCAGCAGCTTACCGGGACTAGCGGGAGGTAGGGATGAGCAGTTCTTC.

V is TRBV6-8 and J is TRBJ2-7, with a weak D call TRBD2 (5 bases). V dropped 6 bases and J dropped 0 bases, with 12 bases sitting between them. The CDR3 runs to 14 residues. Per the germline V gene, CDR1 is MNHGY and CDR2 is SAAAGT. CDR3 sequence: CASSPDLSSYEQYF. CDR3 coding DNA: TGTGCCAGCAGCCCGGACTTGAGCTCCTACGAGCAGTACTTC.

This clone has just one count. V gene TRBV11-3 combines with J gene TRBJ2-3; 8 bases are a match to TRBD1. This CDR3 is 14 amino acids long. The V and J ends lost 3 bases and 3 bases, in that order; junction bases with no gene match: 2. In germline, CDR1 is SGHNT, CDR2 YENEEA. The DNA for the CDR3 is TGTGCCAGCAGCTTCGACAGGGGAACAGATACGCAGTATTTT. Its translation: CASSFDRGTDTQYF.

On this clone: Because a base is unread or ambiguous, its residue is represented by X. The chain links TRBV11-3 to TRBJ1-2; D not certain. Germline CDR1 reads SGHNT; CDR2 reads YENEEA. The CDR3 has 15 amino acids. V lost 0 bases and J lost 4, with 12 bases in between. Here the CDR3 reads CASSLDRGTXYGYTF. CDR3 in DNA: TGTGCCAGCAGCTTAGATCGGGGAACCARCTATGGCTACACCTTC.

The rearrangement joins TRBV28 to TRBJ1-2, with a weak D call TRBD1 (6 bases). Trimming pared 5 bases from V and 4 bases from J, leaving 11 bases between. The germline gives CDR1 MDHEN, CDR2 SYDVKM. The CDR3 is 13 amino acids. Written as DNA, the CDR3 is TGTGCCAGCAGTACGGGGGCGGGCTATGGCTACACCTTC. This translates into CASSTGAGYGYTF.

The V call is TRBV6-7, the J call TRBJ2-1; no clear D gene. TRBV6-7 is an ORF for which the function is uncertain. The length of the CDR3 is 11 residues. The ends were cut back, 5 bases at V and 4 bases at J, with 3 bases in the middle. The DNA of the CDR3 is TGTGCCAGCAGTCGATACAATGAGCAGTTCTTC. This gives the protein CASSRYNEQFF.

The rearrangement joins TRBV25-1 to TRBJ2-1; 9 bases align to TRBD1. The CDR3 loop spans 16 amino acids. In germline, CDR1 is MGHDK, CDR2 SYGVNS. V was clipped by 5 bases and J by 6 bases; unmatched bases: 11. The CDR3 protein is CASSSQTGTGFNEQFF. The CDR3 DNA reads TGTGCCAGCAGTTCCCAAACCGGGACAGGGTTCAATGAGCAGTTCTTC.

Here the CDR3 reads CASSLALAFSDTQYF. The CDR3 DNA is TGTGCCAGCAGCTTAGCCCTAGCGTTCTCTGATACGCAGTATTTT. The chain couples TRBV7-1 to TRBJ2-3; TRBD2 might be the D (6 bases). TRBV7-1 is recorded as an ORF, its role being uncertain. With 4 bases removed from V and 6 bases from J, the gap between germline ends came to 17 bases. The CDR3 has 15 residues.

This rearrangement joins TRBV6-8 to TRBJ2-6, with 11 bases that match TRBD2. The CDR3 is 19 amino acids. V gave up 5 bases and J gave up 2 bases; unmatched junction bases: 11. Germline assignment: CDR1 MNHGY and CDR2 SAAAGT. The DNA of the CDR3 is TGTGCCAGCAGTGTTAGCCCGGGACTAGCGGCTACTGGGGCCAACGTCCTGACTTTC. It is translated as CASSVSPGLAATGANVLTF.

The table lists this clone with a few counts. This chain joins TRBV6-8 and TRBJ1-3, with 7 bases lining up with TRBD1. The germline V gene encodes CDR1 MNHGY and CDR2 SAAAGT. The CDR3 contains 14 residues. V lost 7 bases and J lost 4; bases outside the gene matches: 7. The CDR3 region is CASTSTGAGNTIYF. For the CDR3, the DNA is TGTGCCAGCACCTCTACAGGGGCCGGAAACACCATATATTTT.

The chain uses TRBV30 and TRBJ1-1, with D perhaps matching TRBD1 (5 bases). V was pared by 1 base and J by 1 base, with 13 bases between. The germline V gene encodes CDR1 GTSNPN and CDR2 SVGIG (reference sequence). The CDR3 spans 15 residues. Here the CDR3 DNA reads TGTGCCTGGAGTGCTGGAGGGGTAGGGAACACTGAAGCTTTCTTT. Its protein is CAWSAGGVGNTEAFF.